This TCR beta chain was captured in a study of T cells expressing NK-cell markers. Background on the study: It was from sorted CD3+CD56+NKG2C+, CD3+CD56+NKG2C- and CD3+CD56-NKG2C+ T cells that TCR beta repertoires came. Regarding the study as a whole: The CD3+CD56-NKG2C+ fraction of several donors was likewise dominated by these clonotypes. Of the CD8+ T cell pool in about six donors, roughly 1.0-7.5% was accounted for by dominant NKG2C+ clonotypes.

As for this clonotype: The antigen remains undetermined.

TCRdb re-analyzed the 5' RACE reads; it lists each CDR3 protein once, without DNA. The listing contains 350,000 to 500,000 distinct CDR3 sequences. The CDR3 runs to 16 residues. Germline CDR1 DFQATT, CDR2 SNEGSKA (reference sequence). The sequencing sample was made of blood T cells: a sorted CD56 or NKG2C T cell subset, CD4+ or CD8+ T cells, or bulk PBMC T cells (not recorded which). J is TRBJ2-3 and V is TRBV20-1; TCRdb calls TRBD2, which cannot be checked without DNA. This TCR derives from a woman aged 18-70 years in good health. CDR3 in amino acids: CSARNYGTSETDTQYF.